The next 20 T cell receptor beta chains were all read from a single sample in a study of tumor-infiltrating lymphocytes in primary liver carcinoma (dated by TCRdb to between 2016 and 2019). Data came from an Illumina HiSeq 2500. Starting from approximately 500 ng total RNA, TCRbeta-specific cDNA was produced by reverse transcription with a constant-region primer and ProtoScript II reverse transcriptase. Three nested multiplex PCR rounds, following a slightly modified ARM-PCR procedure, were used to build the TCRbeta libraries. Multiplex TRBV1-TRBV30 forward primers and a Cbeta reverse primer were used in the first two PCR rounds, each of which was run for 9 to 11 cycles. TCRdb cleaned the public reads at Q25 with fastp, built clones with MiXCR and kept in-frame beta chains. Every entry covers one CDR3 protein and lists the most common genes and DNA from its rows. This sample holds around 330,000 distinct CDR3 sequences; roughly 60% were observed only once. The ten largest account for about 15% of the sample.

TRIzol reagent was used to extract blood RNA from unsorted whole blood, while the DNeasy Blood & Tissue kit provided the germline DNA. The sample comprised peripheral blood. The receptors were gathered from a woman in her 30s with primary liver carcinoma and hepatitis B virus infection.

As concerns this clonotype: A read error may explain this, as a much larger clone is one base away. The CDR3 here is CRVEGGGYGYTF. In DNA form, the CDR3 reads TGCAGAGTTGAAGGGGGGGGATATGGCTACACCTTC. This chain uses TRBV29-1 with TRBJ1-2; possibly TRBD1 for D (6 bases). This CDR3 is built from 12 residues. The V gene's germline CDR1 is SQVTM and CDR2 ANQGSEA.

In regard to this clonotype: An end of the junction differs from the germline gene, which may be a read error. The chain couples TRBV5-1 to TRBJ1-2; D is ambiguous. Per germline, CDR1 SGHRS and CDR2 YFSETQ. The length of the CDR3 is 13 residues. In DNA form, the CDR3 reads TGTGCCAGCAGCCCGGGCGGGAGCAGGGGCTACACCTTC. Translating it yields CASSPGGSRGYTF.

Of note for this clonotype: The germline gene is not matched at one end of the junction; a read error may be the cause. J is TRBJ2-2 and V is TRBV12-3 or TRBV12-4, with 12 nucleotides matching TRBD2. CDR3 length: 17 residues. The CDR3 region is CASSHRTSGIYGRELIF. The CDR3 region has the DNA TGTGCCAGCAGCCACAGGACTAGCGGGATCTATGGGCGGGAGCTGATTTTT.

Ten or more counts support this clonotype. CDR3 residues: CASSFGPSYEQYF. The DNA for the CDR3 is TGTGCCAGCAGCTTCGGCCCCTCCTACGAGCAGTACTTC. The chain combines TRBV11-3 with TRBJ2-7, with D unclear. The CDR3 covers 13 residues. V was clipped by 3 bases and J by 0 bases, with 6 bases between them. CDR1 SGHNT and CDR2 YENEEA come from the germline V gene.

The rearrangement links TRBV13 to TRBJ2-1; tentative D call: TRBD1 (5 bases). The CDR3 totals 14 residues. Germline loops: CDR1 PRHDT, CDR2 FYEKMQ (reference sequence). V lost 5 bases, J lost 7 bases, and 15 bases lay in between. The CDR3 bases are TGTGCCAGCAGCCCTCTCTCAGGGTGGAATGAGCAGTTCTTC. Translation: CASSPLSGWNEQFF. Drawing the rest from reference TRBV13 and TRBJ2-1, the complete variable domain is AAGVIQSPRHLIKEKRETATLKCYPIPRHDTVYWYQQGPGQDPQFLISFYEKMQSDKGSIPDRFSAQQFSDYHSELNMSSLELGDSALYFCASSPLSGWNEQFFGPGTRLTVL.

A note on this clonotype: This CDR3 is missing its conserved last phenylalanine or tryptophan, likely due to a read error. This rearrangement joins TRBV11-2 to TRBJ2-1, with 10 positions matching TRBD2. The CDR3 spans 16 residues. The V gene's germline CDR1 is SGHAT and CDR2 FQNNGV. CDR3 DNA: TGTGCCAGCAGTTTAGTGGCTAGCGGGAGTCTTAGGGAGCAGTTCATC. Its protein is CASSLVASGSLREQFI.

A note on this clonotype: It may be a read error: a sequence one base away is much more abundant. The chain is built from TRBV6-5 and TRBJ2-2; tentatively, D is TRBD1 (6 bases). Trimming left V 4 bases short and J 7 bases short, with 22 bases between. The germline gives CDR1 MNHEY, CDR2 SVGAGI. This CDR3 has 17 residues. Here the CDR3 DNA reads TGTGCCAGCAGTTCCCGCCGGGACGTGGGGGCGCACGGGGAGCTGTTTTTT. Its protein is CASSSRRDVGAHGELFF.

Ten or more counts support this clonotype. The CDR3 region has the DNA TGTGCCAGCAGCCCACGGGGGACAGGGTCCTACGAGCAGTACTTC. Translated, it gives CASSPRGTGSYEQYF. The rearrangement links TRBV6-5 to TRBJ2-7, with 9 bases matching TRBD1. The V gene's germline CDR1 is MNHEY and CDR2 SVGAGI. Losses at the gene ends were 6 bases for V and 1 base for J; bases not matched to a gene: 7. The CDR3 runs to 15 residues.

This clonotype was recorded a few times. This chain uses TRBV6-6 with TRBJ2-7, with D possibly TRBD2 on 5 matching bases. Trimming cost V 8 bases and J 0 bases, with 17 bases left between them. The germline V gene encodes CDR1 MNHNY and CDR2 SVGAGI (reference sequence). This CDR3 spans 15 amino acids. CDR3: CASRGSEGPSYEQYF. The CDR3 bases are TGTGCCAGCCGAGGTAGTGAGGGTCCCTCCTACGAGCAGTACTTC.

Worth noting for this clonotype: Because the CDR3 is missing its conserved closing phenylalanine or tryptophan, this is likely a read error. V and J are TRBV7-8 and TRBJ2-1; unclear D gene. This CDR3 contains 13 residues. The ends were cut back, 2 bases at V and 3 bases at J, with 5 bases in the middle. CDR1 SGHVS and CDR2 FQNEAQ come from the germline V gene. CDR3 loop: CASSLKGYNEQFV. Here the CDR3 DNA reads TGTGCCAGCAGCTTAAAGGGCTACAATGAGCAGTTCGTC.

A note on this clonotype: The junction departs from germline at one end; a sequencing error may be responsible. The chain carries TRBV6-1 and TRBJ2-2; D is possibly TRBD2 (5 bases). The CDR3 extends over 16 amino acids. Germline assignment: CDR1 MNHNS and CDR2 SASEGT. CDR3 loop: CTSSERGGADTGELFF. CDR3 nucleotide sequence: TGTACCAGCAGTGAACGTGGAGGAGCGGACACCGGGGAGCTGTTTTTT.

J is TRBJ2-5 and V is TRBV4-1, with TRBD2 matching over 9 bases. V lost 1 base and J lost 2; bases outside the gene matches: 11. CDR3 size: 18 residues. The germline V gene encodes CDR1 MGHRA and CDR2 YSYEKL. The CDR3 sequence: CASSQVVGTSRPQETQYF. The CDR3 region has the DNA TGCGCCAGCAGCCAAGTCGTCGGGACTAGCCGGCCTCAAGAGACCCAGTACTTC.

The chain couples TRBV18 to TRBJ2-7; D ambiguous. The CDR3 runs 16 residues. V was clipped by 6 bases and J by 7 bases, with 25 bases between them. Germline CDR1 KGHSH, CDR2 LQKENI. The CDR3 bases are TGTGCCAGCTCCCCAAACATAATCTCGTTGAGAGATGAGCAGTACTTC. The encoded protein is CASSPNIISLRDEQYF.

V usage is TRBV28 and J usage is TRBJ2-3, with 7 bases that match TRBD1. The V segment lost 6 bases and the J segment 1 base; nucleotides outside the gene matches: 7. Germline CDR1 and CDR2: MDHEN and SYDVKM. The length of the CDR3 is 15 residues. DNA of the CDR3: TGTGCCAGCAGACTCATCGGACAGGGCACAGATACGCAGTATTTT. Amino acids: CASRLIGQGTDTQYF.

V is TRBV12-3 or TRBV12-4 and J is TRBJ1-3; D is undetermined. The germline V and J ends were trimmed by 7 bases and 4 bases, with 14 bases remaining between them. This CDR3 is built from 14 residues. The CDR3 DNA sequence: TGTGCCAGCAATATGGGGAGTTCCGGAAACACCATATATTTT. Translated: CASNMGSSGNTIYF.

As concerns this clonotype: An end of the junction differs from the germline gene, which may be a read error. This chain links TRBV11-1 with TRBJ2-2, with D maybe TRBD2 (6 bases). The CDR3 totals 14 residues. The germline V gene has CDR1 SGHAT and CDR2 FQDESV (reference sequence). DNA for the CDR3: TGTGCCAGCAGGACTGCTGGGAACACGGGGGAGCCGTTTTTT. Residues: CASRTAGNTGEPFF.

This clonotype was seen a single time. An end of the junction differs from the germline gene, which may be a read error. The chain is built from TRBV12-3 or TRBV12-4 and TRBJ1-2, with 9 bases matching TRBD1. The CDR3 runs to 15 residues. DNA for the CDR3: TGTGTCAGCAGTGCCCCGGGACAGGGAAGGGAAGGCTACACCTTC. Translating gives CVSSAPGQGREGYTF.

The chain employs TRBV2 and TRBJ2-3; D unresolved. CDR3 length: 11 residues. The germline V and J ends were trimmed by 9 bases and 1 base, with 5 bases remaining between them. Germline assignment: CDR1 SNHLY and CDR2 FYNNEI. CDR3 protein: CASFRTDTQYF. The CDR3 DNA is TGTGCCAGTTTCCGCACAGATACGCAGTATTTT.

The chain recombines TRBV30 with TRBJ2-3, with TRBD2 as a possible D gene (5 bases). This CDR3 comprises 13 residues. Trimming left V 5 bases short and J 5 bases short, with 14 bases between. Germline-derived CDR1 and CDR2 are GTSNPN and SVGIG (reference sequence). The CDR3 DNA is TGTGCCTGGCGCGGGTCGGTCAGAGATACGCAGTATTTT. Protein: CAWRGSVRDTQYF. Full variable domain (missing parts from reference TRBV30 and TRBJ2-3): SQTIHQWPATLVQPVGSPLSLECTVEGTSNPNLYWYRQAAGRGLQLLFYSVGIGQISSEVPQNLSASRPQDRQFILSSKKLLLSDSGFYLCAWRGSVRDTQYFGPGTRLTVL.

The V and J genes are TRBV7-2 and TRBJ2-2, with D possibly being TRBD2 (6 bases). V lost 4 bases and J lost 7, with 10 bases in between. The germline CDR1 and CDR2 sequences are SGHTA and FQGNSA. This CDR3 has 13 amino acids. The CDR3 bases are TGTGCCAGCAGCTGGACTATTTTCGGGGAGCTGTTTTTT. This gives the protein CASSWTIFGELFF.